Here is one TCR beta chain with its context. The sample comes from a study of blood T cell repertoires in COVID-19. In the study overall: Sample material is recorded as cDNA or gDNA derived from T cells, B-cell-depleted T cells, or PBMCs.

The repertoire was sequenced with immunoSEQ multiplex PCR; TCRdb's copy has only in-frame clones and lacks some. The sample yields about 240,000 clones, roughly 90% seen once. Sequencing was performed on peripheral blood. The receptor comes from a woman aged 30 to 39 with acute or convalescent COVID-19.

CDR3 in DNA: TGTGCCAGCGGGCCGGGGGATAGCAATCAGCCCCAGCATTTT. Protein sequence: CASGPGDSNQPQHF. The chain is built from TRBV9 and TRBJ1-5; D might be TRBD1 (5 bases). Germline V gene sequence: CDR1 SGDLS, CDR2 YYNGEE. The CDR3 has 14 residues. Trimming stripped 7 bases from V and 0 bases from J, with 11 bases between.